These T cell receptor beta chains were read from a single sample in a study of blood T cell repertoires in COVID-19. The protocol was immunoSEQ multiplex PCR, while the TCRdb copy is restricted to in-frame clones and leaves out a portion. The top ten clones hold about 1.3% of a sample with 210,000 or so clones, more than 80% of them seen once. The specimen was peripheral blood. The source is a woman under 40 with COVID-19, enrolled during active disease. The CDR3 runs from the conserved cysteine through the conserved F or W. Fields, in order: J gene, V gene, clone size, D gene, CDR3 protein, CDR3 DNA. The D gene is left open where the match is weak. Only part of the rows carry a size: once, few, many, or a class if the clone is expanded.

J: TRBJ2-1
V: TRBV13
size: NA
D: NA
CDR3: CASSLLGASVRSNEQFF
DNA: TGTGCCAGCAGCTTATTAGGGGCCTCGGTGAGGTCGAATGAGCAGTTCTTC

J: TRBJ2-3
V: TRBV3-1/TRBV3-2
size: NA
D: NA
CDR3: CASSRPSGRMYRSDTQYF
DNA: TGTGCCAGCAGCCGCCCCAGCGGGCGAATGTATAGGTCAGATACGCAGTATTTT

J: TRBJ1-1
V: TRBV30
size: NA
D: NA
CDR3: CAWSVRGRTEAFF
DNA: TGTGCCTGGAGTGTACGGGGTAGGACTGAAGCTTTCTTT

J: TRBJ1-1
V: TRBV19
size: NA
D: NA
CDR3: CASSIEGSRNTEAFF
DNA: TGTGCCAGTAGTATAGAGGGCTCGAGGAACACTGAAGCTTTCTTT

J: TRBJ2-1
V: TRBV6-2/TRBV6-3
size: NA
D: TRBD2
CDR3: CASSLASGDYNEQFF
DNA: TGTGCCAGCAGTTTGGCTAGCGGGGATTACAATGAGCAGTTCTTC

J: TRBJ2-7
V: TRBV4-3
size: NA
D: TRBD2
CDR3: CASSQGHQAGAGTYEQYF
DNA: TGCGCCAGCAGCCAAGGTCATCAAGCGGGAGCTGGCACCTACGAGCAGTACTTC

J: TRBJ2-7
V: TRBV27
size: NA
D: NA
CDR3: CASSLSGRGLYYEQYF
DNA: TGTGCCAGCAGTTTATCAGGGAGAGGGCTCTACTACGAGCAGTACTTC

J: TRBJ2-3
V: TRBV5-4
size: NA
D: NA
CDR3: CASSLAGVGTDTQYF
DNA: TGTGCCAGCAGCTTGGCGGGAGTGGGCACAGATACGCAGTATTTT

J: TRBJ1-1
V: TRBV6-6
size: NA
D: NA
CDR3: CASSLTGALEAFF
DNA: TGTGCCAGCAGCCTCACAGGCGCCCTTGAAGCTTTCTTT

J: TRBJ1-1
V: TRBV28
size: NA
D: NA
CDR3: CASSLVVNTEAFF
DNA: TGTGCCAGCAGTTTAGTAGTGAACACTGAAGCTTTCTTT

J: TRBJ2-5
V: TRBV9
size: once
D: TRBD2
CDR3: CASSLGLAGGETQYF
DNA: TGTGCCAGCAGCCTCGGACTAGCGGGGGGGGAGACCCAGTACTTC

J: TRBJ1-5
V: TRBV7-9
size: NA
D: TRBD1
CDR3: CASSPRDSYQPQHF
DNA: TGTGCCAGCAGCCCCCGGGACAGCTATCAGCCCCAGCATTTT

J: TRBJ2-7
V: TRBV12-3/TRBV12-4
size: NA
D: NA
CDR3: CASSLLTSEQYF
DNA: TGTGCCAGCAGTTTGCTGACTAGCGAGCAGTACTTC

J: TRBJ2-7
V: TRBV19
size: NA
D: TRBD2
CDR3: CASSIFSTSGREQYF
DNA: TGTGCCAGTAGTATTTTCTCGACTAGCGGAAGGGAGCAGTACTTC

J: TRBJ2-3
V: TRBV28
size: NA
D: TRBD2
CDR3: CASSLSLAGDRLDTQYF
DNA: TGTGCCAGCAGTTTGTCCCTAGCGGGAGATAGATTAGATACGCAGTATTTT

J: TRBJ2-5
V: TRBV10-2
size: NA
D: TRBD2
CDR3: CASTIAGGLETQYF
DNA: TGCGCCAGCACTATAGCGGGAGGGCTAGAGACCCAGTACTTC

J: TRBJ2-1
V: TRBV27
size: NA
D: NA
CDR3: CASSFLAVSSYNEQFF
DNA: TGTGCCAGCAGTTTCCTGGCGGTTAGCTCCTACAATGAGCAGTTCTTC

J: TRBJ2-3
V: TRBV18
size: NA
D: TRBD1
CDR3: CASSPDRGVSTDTQYF
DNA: TGTGCCAGCTCACCGGACAGGGGGGTGAGCACAGATACGCAGTATTTT

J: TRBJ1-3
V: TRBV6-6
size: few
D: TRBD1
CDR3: CASWDRASSGNTIYF
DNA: TGTGCCAGCTGGGACAGGGCCTCCTCTGGAAACACCATATATTTT

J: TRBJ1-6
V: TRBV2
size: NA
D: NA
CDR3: CASGGGLSSYNSPLHF
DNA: TGTGCCAGTGGGGGGGGCCTGAGCTCCTATAATTCACCCCTCCACTTT

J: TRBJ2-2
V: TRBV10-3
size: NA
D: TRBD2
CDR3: CAISEAAGGNTGELFF
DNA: TGTGCCATCAGTGAGGCAGCGGGAGGGAACACCGGGGAGCTGTTTTTT

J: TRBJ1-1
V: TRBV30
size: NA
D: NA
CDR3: CAFGQYRDTEAFF
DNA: TGTGCCTTTGGACAGTATAGGGACACTGAAGCTTTCTTT

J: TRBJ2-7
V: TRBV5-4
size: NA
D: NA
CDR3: CASSLGGTRGWQNTYEQYF
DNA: TGTGCCAGCAGCTTGGGGGGGACAAGGGGGTGGCAAAACACCTACGAGCAGTACTTC

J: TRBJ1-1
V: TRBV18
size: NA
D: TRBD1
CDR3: CASSPLGGGEAFF
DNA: TGTGCCAGCTCACCGCTAGGGGGCGGTGAAGCTTTCTTT

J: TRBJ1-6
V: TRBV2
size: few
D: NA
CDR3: CASSEGTGRNSPLHF
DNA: TGTGCCAGCAGTGAAGGAACAGGGCGTAATTCACCCCTCCACTTT

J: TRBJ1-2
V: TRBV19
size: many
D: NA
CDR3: CASSIPPPRSNYGYTF
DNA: TGTGCCAGTAGTATCCCTCCCCCCCGGTCTAACTATGGCTACACCTTC

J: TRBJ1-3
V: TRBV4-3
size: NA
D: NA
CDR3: CASSQVTVSGNTIYF
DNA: TGCGCCAGCAGCCAAGTGACAGTCTCTGGAAACACCATATATTTT

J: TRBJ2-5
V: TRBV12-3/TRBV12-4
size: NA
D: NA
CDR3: CASSRDKGETQYF
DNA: TGTGCCAGCAGTCGGGACAAGGGAGAGACCCAGTACTTC

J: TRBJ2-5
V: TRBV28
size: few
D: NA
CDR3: CASSFEGGYQETQYF
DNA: TGTGCCAGCAGTTTCGAGGGGGGGTACCAAGAGACCCAGTACTTC

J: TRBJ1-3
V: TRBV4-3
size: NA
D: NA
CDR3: CASSQGATGNTIYF
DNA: TGCGCCAGCAGCCAAGGGGCGACTGGAAACACCATATATTTT

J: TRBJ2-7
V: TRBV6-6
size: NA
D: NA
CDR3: CASSGDTYEQYF
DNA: TGTGCCAGCAGTGGCGACACCTACGAGCAGTACTTC

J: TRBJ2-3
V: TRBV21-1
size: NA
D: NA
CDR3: CASSKGEGVSRDTQYF
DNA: TGTGCCAGCAGCAAAGGGGAGGGGGTCTCCAGAGATACGCAGTATTTT

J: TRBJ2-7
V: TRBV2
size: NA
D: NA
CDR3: CASSAPLQGTYEQYF
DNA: TGTGCCAGCAGCGCCCCACTACAGGGAACCTACGAGCAGTACTTC

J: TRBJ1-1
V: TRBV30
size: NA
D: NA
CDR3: CAWRLGHGNNHGTEAFF
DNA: TGTGCCTGGAGGTTGGGACACGGTAATAATCATGGCACTGAAGCTTTCTTT

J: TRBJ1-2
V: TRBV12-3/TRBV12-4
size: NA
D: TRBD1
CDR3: CASSEDRDYGYTF
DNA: TGTGCCAGCAGTGAGGACAGGGACTATGGCTACACCTTC

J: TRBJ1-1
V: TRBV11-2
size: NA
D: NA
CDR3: CASSLGGGYTEAFF
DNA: TGTGCCAGCAGCTTAGGAGGAGGGTACACTGAAGCTTTCTTT

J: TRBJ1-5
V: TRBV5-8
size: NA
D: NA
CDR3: CASSFLLSNQPQHF
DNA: TGTGCCAGCAGCTTTCTCCTTAGCAATCAGCCCCAGCATTTT

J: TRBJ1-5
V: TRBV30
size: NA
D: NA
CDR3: CAWTPGGGQPQHF
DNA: TGTGCCTGGACCCCTGGGGGAGGACAGCCCCAGCATTTT

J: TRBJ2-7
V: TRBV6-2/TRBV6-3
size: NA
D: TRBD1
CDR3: CASSHPQGARYEQYF
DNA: TGTGCCAGCAGTCACCCTCAGGGGGCAAGGTACGAGCAGTACTTC

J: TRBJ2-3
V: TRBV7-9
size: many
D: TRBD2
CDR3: CASSDTSGSGTDTQYF
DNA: TGTGCCAGCAGCGACACGAGCGGGAGCGGCACAGATACGCAGTATTTT

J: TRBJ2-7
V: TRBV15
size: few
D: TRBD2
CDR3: CATSGSSYEQYF
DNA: TGTGCCACTAGCGGGAGCTCCTACGAGCAGTACTTC

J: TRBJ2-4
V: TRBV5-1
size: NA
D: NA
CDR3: CASRHSGAGENIQYF
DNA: TGCGCCAGCAGACACTCAGGGGCGGGTGAAAACATTCAGTACTTC

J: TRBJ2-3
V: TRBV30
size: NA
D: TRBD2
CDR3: CAWSAYTSRTSGDEKRDTQYF
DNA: TGTGCCTGGAGTGCCTACACGTCTAGGACTAGCGGAGATGAGAAGCGAGATACGCAGTATTTT